In its sample, the clone carrying this T cell receptor (beta chain) was seen many times. Its target is unknown. TCRdb reanalysed the PCR reads using MiXCR and keeps one entry per CDR3 protein. The sample lists some 650,000 distinct CDR3 sequences; 20% were seen once. The CDR3 totals 15 residues. After removal of 3 bases from V and 6 bases from J, the junction contained 7 bases not matched to a gene. The germline V gene has CDR1 MDHEN and CDR2 SYDVKM. This entry comes from a study of molecular identifiers for immune sequencing clone quantification. Looking at the study overall: Replicate runs used RNA from roughly 18,000 or 92,000 naive CD8 cells, which was split five ways into aliquots, and four of those aliquots were then sequenced.

Using a CD8+CD4-CCR7+CD45RA+ phenotype, naive CD8 T cells were sorted. General study points: Roughly 1 million naive cells reportedly did not prevent detection of spiked Jurkat TCR RNA from one cell.

V and J are TRBV28 and TRBJ2-3; 9 bases match TRBD2. The sequencing input was naive CD8+ T cells from blood, with Jurkat cell RNA spiked in. The sample's subset: FACS-sorted CD8+CD4-CCR7+CD45RA+ naive T cells. This TCR was sampled from a human donor in good health. Some libraries in this study had Jurkat cell RNA spiked in. The CDR3 nucleotides read TGTGCCAGCAGTTTTATAGGGACTAGCTTTGATACGCAGTATTTT. Translation: CASSFIGTSFDTQYF.